This is a list of T cell receptor beta chains from one sample in a study of beta chain features in type 1 diabetes. Profiling relied on immunoSEQ multiplex PCR, and the TCRdb table lists in-frame clones only, not all of them. The table includes 50,000 or so clones, 35% to 50% detected once. Sequencing was carried out using Tregs from blood. Source of these receptors: a man aged 25 to 45 with type 1 diabetes. Both conserved end residues are part of each CDR3. A D gene is named only where the DNA matches it firmly. Clone size, where shown, is once, few, many, or a class for clones that have expanded.

clone_size	v_call	j_call	d_call	cdr3_aa	cdr3_nt
.	TRBV18	TRBJ1-4	.	CASSPRPLPTNEKLFF	TGTGCCAGCTCACCACGTCCCCTTCCAACTAATGAAAAACTGTTTTTT
.	TRBV15	TRBJ1-6	.	CATSRVKGWGSPLHF	TGTGCCACCAGCAGAGTTAAGGGCTGGGGCTCACCCCTCCACTTT
.	TRBV27	TRBJ1-2	.	CASSWGGGLGYTF	TGTGCCAGCAGTTGGGGCGGGGGGCTAGGCTACACCTTC
.	TRBV30	TRBJ1-2	.	CAWSPAGPSGYTF	TGTGCCTGGAGTCCCGCGGGGCCAAGTGGCTACACCTTC
few	TRBV4-2	TRBJ2-7	.	CASSQETPGEEQYF	TGTGCCAGCAGCCAAGAAACTCCCGGGGAGGAGCAGTACTTC
once	TRBV7-2	TRBJ2-1	TRBD2	CASELAGGNEQFF	TGTGCCAGCGAACTAGCGGGAGGGAATGAGCAGTTCTTC
few	TRBV7-2	TRBJ1-5	TRBD1	CASSLPTGGIKPQHF	TGTGCCAGCAGCTTACCTACAGGGGGGATAAAGCCCCAGCATTTT
once	TRBV30	TRBJ1-1	.	CAWSSPAGHTEAFF	TGTGCCTGGAGTTCCCCAGCGGGACACACTGAAGCTTTCTTT
.	TRBV29-1	TRBJ2-7	.	CSVVTASYEQYF	TGCAGCGTTGTGACAGCCTCCTACGAGCAGTACTTC
once	TRBV28	TRBJ2-1	TRBD2	CASSPSPRSGRNRYNEQFF	TGTGCCAGCAGCCCATCCCCCCGTAGCGGGAGGAACCGATACAATGAGCAGTTCTTC
.	TRBV19	TRBJ1-1	TRBD1	CASSRRQGAWTEAFF	TGTGCCAGTAGTCGCCGACAGGGGGCTTGGACTGAAGCTTTCTTT
few	TRBV4-2	TRBJ1-6	.	CASSQDRGGSPLHF	TGTGCCAGCAGCCAAGATCGAGGTGGTTCACCCCTCCACTTT
once	TRBV12-5	TRBJ2-3	.	CASGSWGADTQYF	TGTGCTAGTGGTAGCTGGGGAGCAGATACGCAGTATTTT
.	TRBV6-1	TRBJ2-3	TRBD1	CASSERQGGTDTQYF	TGTGCCAGCAGTGAGCGACAGGGGGGAACAGATACGCAGTATTTT
.	TRBV7-9	TRBJ2-7	TRBD2	CASSSREGVGEQYF	TGTGCCAGCAGCTCCCGGGAGGGGGTTGGCGAGCAGTACTTC
.	TRBV5-1	TRBJ2-3	.	CASSLVTAATDTQYF	TGCGCCAGCAGCTTGGTAACTGCCGCGACAGATACGCAGTATTTT
.	TRBV18	TRBJ2-2	.	CASSPPTGATGELFF	TGTGCCAGCTCACCACCCACCGGTGCCACCGGGGAGCTGTTTTTT
.	TRBV9	TRBJ2-3	.	CASSLFTDTQYF	TGTGCCAGCAGCCTATTCACAGATACGCAGTATTTT
.	TRBV6-1	TRBJ1-2	.	CASSVSGYLDGYTF	TGTGCCAGCAGTGTATCAGGGTATTTGGACGGCTACACCTTC
.	TRBV2	TRBJ2-1	TRBD2	CATGGTSGSSGEQFF	TGTGCCACAGGAGGGACTAGCGGGAGTTCGGGTGAGCAGTTCTTC
.	TRBV28	TRBJ2-5	.	CASSYSNQGFKETQYF	TGTGCCAGCAGTTACTCGAACCAGGGCTTTAAAGAGACCCAGTACTTC
.	TRBV18	TRBJ2-7	TRBD1	CASSIQGAYEQYF	TGTGCCAGCTCAATACAGGGGGCCTACGAGCAGTACTTC
.	TRBV5-1	TRBJ2-5	TRBD2	CASSTSGRYQETQYF	TGCGCCAGCAGTACGAGCGGGAGATACCAAGAGACCCAGTACTTC
.	TRBV21-1	TRBJ2-2	.	CASSLRRGGNTGELFF	TGTGCCAGCAGCTTAAGGCGGGGCGGAAACACCGGGGAGCTGTTTTTT
.	TRBV6-5	TRBJ2-7	TRBD1	CASSYTGQGREQYF	TGTGCCAGCAGTTACACTGGACAGGGGCGCGAGCAGTACTTC
.	TRBV4-3	TRBJ1-4	.	CASSKAREGRNEKLFF	TGCGCCAGCAGCAAGGCCCGGGAGGGGAGAAATGAAAAACTGTTTTTT
.	TRBV6-6	TRBJ2-7	TRBD2	CASSPPGGDEQYF	TGTGCCAGCAGTCCTCCGGGAGGGGACGAGCAGTACTTC
.	TRBV18	TRBJ2-3	.	CASSRGGTTDTQYF	TGTGCCAGCTCACGGGGCGGAACCACAGATACGCAGTATTTT
.	TRBV28	TRBJ2-1	.	CASSLPGGAYNEQFF	TGTGCCAGCAGTCTGCCGGGCGGGGCCTACAATGAGCAGTTCTTC
medium-sized	TRBV12-5	TRBJ1-1	.	CASGLGQTEAFF	TGTGCTAGTGGTCTCGGACAGACTGAAGCTTTCTTT
.	TRBV7-2	TRBJ1-4	.	CASSLTAAGEKLFF	TGTGCCAGCAGCCTAACGGCGGCCGGGGAAAAACTGTTTTTT
few	TRBV7-2	TRBJ1-5	TRBD1	CASSLSGTDKGPQHF	TGTGCCAGCAGCCTCTCCGGGACAGACAAGGGGCCCCAGCATTTT
.	TRBV6-5	TRBJ2-7	.	CASSYASSVSYEQYF	TGTGCCAGCAGTTACGCCTCTAGCGTCTCCTACGAGCAGTACTTC
.	TRBV7-2	TRBJ2-3	TRBD2	CASSRTLAGGQGDTQYF	TGTGCCAGCAGTCGTACTCTAGCGGGAGGGCAAGGAGATACGCAGTATTTT
.	TRBV30	TRBJ1-2	TRBD1	CAWARGNYGYTF	TGTGCCTGGGCCAGGGGGAACTATGGCTACACCTTC
.	TRBV4-1	TRBJ2-2	.	CASSPGTALGELFF	TGCGCCAGCAGCCCCGGGACTGCACTCGGGGAGCTGTTTTTT
.	TRBV28	TRBJ2-3	.	CATGRADTQYF	TGTGCCACCGGGAGAGCAGATACGCAGTATTTT
.	TRBV2	TRBJ2-6	.	CASTSSSGANVLTF	TGTGCCAGCACTTCGAGCTCTGGGGCCAACGTCCTGACTTTC
.	TRBV7-3	TRBJ2-1	TRBD2	CASSLTLAASYNEQFF	TGTGCCAGCAGCTTAACCCTAGCGGCCTCCTACAATGAGCAGTTCTTC
.	TRBV28	TRBJ1-2	.	CALGLPTRGYGYTF	TGTGCCCTGGGACTTCCCACAAGAGGCTATGGCTACACCTTC
few	TRBV19	TRBJ2-7	TRBD2	CASSKLGTSGGTEQYF	TGTGCCAGTAGTAAACTCGGGACTAGCGGGGGGACGGAGCAGTACTTC
.	TRBV5-6	TRBJ2-3	.	CASSLALLTDTQYF	TGTGCCAGCAGCTTGGCCCTTCTCACAGATACGCAGTATTTT